A selection of T cell receptor beta chains follows, all from one sample in a study of blood T cell repertoires in COVID-19. Sequencing was performed with immunoSEQ multiplex PCR; in TCRdb, only in-frame clones are kept and a portion is missing. The profile covers around 400,000 clones, with approximately 91% appearing a single time and roughly 1.4% taken by the ten largest. Sequenced material: PBMCs or T cells enriched from blood (not recorded which). Receptor source: a woman aged 18-29 years who had been exposed to COVID-19. Each CDR3 is given with its conserved first and last residue. The D gene is left open where the match is weak. Expanded clones get a size class; other rows say once, few or many, or leave the size out.

clone_size: -
v_call: TRBV5-8
j_call: TRBJ2-7
d_call: TRBD1
cdr3_aa: CASSYPGQVNEQYF
cdr3_nt: TGTGCCAGCAGTTACCCGGGACAGGTAAACGAGCAGTACTTC

clone_size: -
v_call: TRBV28
j_call: TRBJ2-1
d_call: TRBD2
cdr3_aa: CASKQEGGKNEQFF
cdr3_nt: TGTGCCAGCAAACAGGAGGGAGGGAAGAATGAGCAGTTCTTC

clone_size: -
v_call: TRBV7-9
j_call: TRBJ2-2
d_call: -
cdr3_aa: CASSPTLDIPNTGELFF
cdr3_nt: TGTGCCAGCAGCCCGACACTCGACATACCGAACACCGGGGAGCTGTTTTTT

clone_size: -
v_call: TRBV7-9
j_call: TRBJ1-4
d_call: TRBD1
cdr3_aa: CASSLGVGTASNEKLFF
cdr3_nt: TGTGCCAGCAGCTTAGGGGTTGGGACAGCTTCTAATGAAAAACTGTTTTTT

clone_size: -
v_call: TRBV19
j_call: TRBJ1-6
d_call: -
cdr3_aa: CASSLVGYSPLHF
cdr3_nt: TGTGCCAGCTCCCTTGTGGGCTATTCACCCCTCCACTTT

clone_size: -
v_call: TRBV7-9
j_call: TRBJ2-7
d_call: TRBD2
cdr3_aa: CASQPGLAVQSSYEQYF
cdr3_nt: TGTGCCAGTCAGCCGGGACTAGCGGTACAGAGCTCCTACGAGCAGTACTTC

clone_size: once
v_call: TRBV28
j_call: TRBJ2-7
d_call: TRBD2
cdr3_aa: CASSLPLSGRAYEQYF
cdr3_nt: TGTGCCAGCAGTTTACCGCTAAGCGGGAGGGCCTACGAGCAGTACTTC

clone_size: -
v_call: TRBV6-5
j_call: TRBJ2-2
d_call: TRBD1
cdr3_aa: CASSRDRVNTGELFF
cdr3_nt: TGTGCCAGCAGCCGCGACAGGGTAAACACCGGGGAGCTGTTTTTT

clone_size: -
v_call: TRBV12-2
j_call: TRBJ2-7
d_call: -
cdr3_aa: CASRPMVGGTYEQYF
cdr3_nt: TGTGCAAGTCGCCCAATGGTGGGGGGGACCTACGAGCAGTACTTC

clone_size: -
v_call: TRBV28
j_call: TRBJ2-5
d_call: TRBD2
cdr3_aa: CASKRGYGQETQYF
cdr3_nt: TGTGCCAGCAAGCGGGGGTACGGCCAAGAGACCCAGTACTTC

clone_size: -
v_call: TRBV12-3/TRBV12-4
j_call: TRBJ2-3
d_call: -
cdr3_aa: CASSLVHTDTQYF
cdr3_nt: TGTGCCAGCAGTTTAGTCCACACAGATACGCAGTATTTT

clone_size: once
v_call: TRBV24-1
j_call: TRBJ2-2
d_call: TRBD2
cdr3_aa: CATSGPVLAGITGELFF
cdr3_nt: TGTGCCACCAGTGGCCCCGTACTAGCGGGGATCACCGGGGAGCTGTTTTTT

clone_size: -
v_call: TRBV5-8
j_call: TRBJ1-1
d_call: -
cdr3_aa: CASSALTDNTEAFF
cdr3_nt: TGTGCCAGCAGCGCCTTGACAGATAACACTGAAGCTTTCTTT

clone_size: -
v_call: TRBV9
j_call: TRBJ2-3
d_call: TRBD2
cdr3_aa: CASSVEPLSGGAPDTQYF
cdr3_nt: TGTGCCAGCAGCGTAGAGCCCTTGAGCGGGGGGGCCCCAGATACGCAGTATTTT

clone_size: -
v_call: TRBV4-1
j_call: TRBJ2-4
d_call: TRBD2
cdr3_aa: CASSQGRVAGGTKNIQYF
cdr3_nt: TGCGCCAGCAGCCAAGGGCGGGTAGCGGGAGGCACCAAAAACATTCAGTACTTC

clone_size: once
v_call: TRBV29-1
j_call: TRBJ2-2
d_call: -
cdr3_aa: CSVCKGQVVQNTGELFF
cdr3_nt: TGCAGCGTTTGTAAGGGGCAGGTTGTACAAAACACCGGGGAGCTGTTTTTT

clone_size: -
v_call: TRBV5-1
j_call: TRBJ2-2
d_call: TRBD2
cdr3_aa: CASSPGLAGGELFF
cdr3_nt: TGCGCCAGCAGCCCGGGACTAGCGGGAGGGGAGCTGTTTTTT

clone_size: -
v_call: TRBV6-5
j_call: TRBJ1-5
d_call: TRBD1
cdr3_aa: CASRDRGHNQPQHF
cdr3_nt: TGTGCCAGCAGGGACAGGGGGCACAATCAGCCCCAGCATTTT

clone_size: -
v_call: TRBV7-6
j_call: TRBJ2-2
d_call: TRBD1
cdr3_aa: CASSGGPGQFEDGELFF
cdr3_nt: TGTGCCAGCAGCGGAGGACCGGGACAGTTCGAAGACGGGGAGCTGTTTTTT

clone_size: -
v_call: TRBV28
j_call: TRBJ2-7
d_call: -
cdr3_aa: CASRDGGEQYF
cdr3_nt: TGTGCCAGCAGGGATGGCGGCGAGCAGTACTTC

clone_size: -
v_call: TRBV24-1
j_call: TRBJ2-6
d_call: TRBD1
cdr3_aa: CATSDWGTGSGANVLTF
cdr3_nt: TGTGCCACCAGTGATTGGGGGACAGGGTCTGGGGCCAACGTCCTGACTTTC

clone_size: -
v_call: TRBV5-6
j_call: TRBJ2-1
d_call: -
cdr3_aa: CASSLVRYEQFF
cdr3_nt: TGTGCCAGCAGCTTGGTTCGGTATGAGCAGTTCTTC

clone_size: -
v_call: TRBV11-2
j_call: TRBJ1-1
d_call: TRBD1
cdr3_aa: CASSDRDGLTEAFF
cdr3_nt: TGTGCCAGCAGTGACAGGGACGGACTCACTGAAGCTTTCTTT

clone_size: once
v_call: TRBV7-2
j_call: TRBJ2-1
d_call: TRBD2
cdr3_aa: CASSFGRAGGPQLEQFF
cdr3_nt: TGTGCCAGCAGCTTCGGGCGAGCGGGGGGGCCTCAGTTAGAGCAGTTCTTC

clone_size: -
v_call: TRBV4-1
j_call: TRBJ1-2
d_call: TRBD1
cdr3_aa: CASSQRGPGQGDYGYTF
cdr3_nt: TGCGCCAGCAGCCAAAGGGGCCCGGGACAGGGGGACTATGGCTACACCTTC

clone_size: -
v_call: TRBV20-1
j_call: TRBJ1-2
d_call: -
cdr3_aa: CSASGGPYGYTF
cdr3_nt: TGCAGTGCTAGTGGAGGGCCTTATGGCTACACCTTC